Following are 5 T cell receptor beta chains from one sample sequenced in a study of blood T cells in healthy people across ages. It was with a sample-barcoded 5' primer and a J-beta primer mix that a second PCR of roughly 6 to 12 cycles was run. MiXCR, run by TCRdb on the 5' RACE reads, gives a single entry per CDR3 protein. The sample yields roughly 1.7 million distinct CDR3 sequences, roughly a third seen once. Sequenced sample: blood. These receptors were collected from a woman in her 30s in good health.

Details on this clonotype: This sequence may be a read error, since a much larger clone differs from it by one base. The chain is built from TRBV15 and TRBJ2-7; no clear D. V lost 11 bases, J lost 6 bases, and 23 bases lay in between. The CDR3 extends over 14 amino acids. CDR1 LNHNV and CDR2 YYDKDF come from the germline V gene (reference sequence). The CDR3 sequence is CAAAIDLGPGEQYF. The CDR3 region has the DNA TGTGCCGCCGCGATTGATCTGGGCCCCGGCGAGCAGTACTTC.

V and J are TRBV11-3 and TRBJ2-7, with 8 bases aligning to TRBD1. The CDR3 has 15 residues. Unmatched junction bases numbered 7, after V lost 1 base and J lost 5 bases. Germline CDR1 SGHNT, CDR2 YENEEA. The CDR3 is CASSLGATGVHEQYF. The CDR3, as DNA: TGTGCCAGCAGCTTAGGGGCGACAGGGGTCCACGAGCAGTACTTC.

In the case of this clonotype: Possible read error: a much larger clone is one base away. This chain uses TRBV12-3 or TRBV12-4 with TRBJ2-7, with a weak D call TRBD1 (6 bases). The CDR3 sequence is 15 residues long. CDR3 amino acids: CASSLFPRTDYEQHF. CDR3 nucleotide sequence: TGTGCCAGCAGTTTGTTTCCGCGGACAGACTACGAGCAGCACTTC.

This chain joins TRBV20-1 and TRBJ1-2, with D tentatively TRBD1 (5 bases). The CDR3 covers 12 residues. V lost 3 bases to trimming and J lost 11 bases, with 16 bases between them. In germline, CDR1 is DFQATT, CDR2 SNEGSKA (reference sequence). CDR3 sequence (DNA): TGCAGTGCTAGCGCGGGTCCCAAGGGGTACACCTTC. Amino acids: CSASAGPKGYTF.

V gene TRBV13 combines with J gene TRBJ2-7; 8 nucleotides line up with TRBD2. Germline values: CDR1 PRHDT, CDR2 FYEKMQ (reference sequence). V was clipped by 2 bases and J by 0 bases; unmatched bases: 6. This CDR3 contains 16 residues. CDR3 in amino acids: CASSLWAGGISYEQYF. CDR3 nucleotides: TGTGCCAGCAGCTTATGGGCGGGAGGAATCTCCTACGAGCAGTACTTC.